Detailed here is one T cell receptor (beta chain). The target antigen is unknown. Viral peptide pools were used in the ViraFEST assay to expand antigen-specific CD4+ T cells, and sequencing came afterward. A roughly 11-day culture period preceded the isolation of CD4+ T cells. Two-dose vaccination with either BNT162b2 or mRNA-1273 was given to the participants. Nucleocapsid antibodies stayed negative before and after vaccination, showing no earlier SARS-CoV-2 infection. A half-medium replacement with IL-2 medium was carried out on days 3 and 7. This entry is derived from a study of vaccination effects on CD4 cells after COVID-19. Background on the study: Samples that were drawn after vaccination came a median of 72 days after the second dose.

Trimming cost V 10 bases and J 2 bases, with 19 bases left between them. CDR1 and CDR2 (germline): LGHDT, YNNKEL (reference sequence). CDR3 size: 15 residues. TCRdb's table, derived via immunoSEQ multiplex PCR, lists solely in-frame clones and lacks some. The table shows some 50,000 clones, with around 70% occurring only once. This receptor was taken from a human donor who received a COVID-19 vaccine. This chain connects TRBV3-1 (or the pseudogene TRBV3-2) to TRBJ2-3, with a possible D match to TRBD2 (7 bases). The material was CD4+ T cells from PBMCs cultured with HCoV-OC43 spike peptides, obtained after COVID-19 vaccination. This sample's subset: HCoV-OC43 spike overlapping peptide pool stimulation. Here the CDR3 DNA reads TGTGCCATCGAAAGGCTAGGGGGGGCCACAGATACGCAGTATTTT. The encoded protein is CAIERLGGATDTQYF.